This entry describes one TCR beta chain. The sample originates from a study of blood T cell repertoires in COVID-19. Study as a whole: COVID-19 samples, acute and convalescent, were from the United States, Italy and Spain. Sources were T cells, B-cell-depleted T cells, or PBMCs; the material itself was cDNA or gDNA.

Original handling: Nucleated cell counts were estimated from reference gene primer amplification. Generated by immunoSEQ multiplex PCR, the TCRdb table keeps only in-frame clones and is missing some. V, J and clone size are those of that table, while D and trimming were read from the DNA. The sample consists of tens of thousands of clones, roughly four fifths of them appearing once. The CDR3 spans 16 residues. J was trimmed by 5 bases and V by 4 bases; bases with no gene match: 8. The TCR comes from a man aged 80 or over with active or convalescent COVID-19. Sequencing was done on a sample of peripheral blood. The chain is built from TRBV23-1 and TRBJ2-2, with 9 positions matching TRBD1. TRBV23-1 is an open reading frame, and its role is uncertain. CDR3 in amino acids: CASSLCPGQGTGELFF. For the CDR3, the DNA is TGCGCCAGCAGTCTATGCCCGGGACAGGGTACCGGGGAGCTGTTTTTT.